The rows below give T cell receptor beta chains drawn from one sample of a study of cytomegalovirus exposure and HLA in healthy donors. Sequencing used immunoSEQ multiplex PCR; TCRdb keeps in-frame clones, though not all of them. Among around 140,000 clones listed, about 74% were seen once. Sample: PBMCs. These receptors were obtained from a male donor in good health and CMV-seronegative. The CDR3 runs from the conserved cysteine through the conserved F or W. A D gene is named only where the DNA matches it firmly. A row's size may be missing; if present it is once, few, many or a size class.

D: TRBD1; size: once; J: TRBJ2-7; V: TRBV11-1; DNA: TGTGCCAGCAGCGAAAACAGGGGTTACGAGCAGTACTTC; CDR3: CASSENRGYEQYF
D: NA; size: NA; J: TRBJ1-1; V: TRBV5-1; DNA: TGCGCCAGCAGCCTAGCTACACCGGACAGAGCCGTAGAAGCTTTCTTT; CDR3: CASSLATPDRAVEAFF
D: TRBD2; size: NA; J: TRBJ2-5; V: TRBV6-6; DNA: TGTGCCAGCAGAGCGGGAGCAGTAGAGACCCAGTACTTC; CDR3: CASRAGAVETQYF
D: TRBD2; size: NA; J: TRBJ2-7; V: TRBV6-5; DNA: TGTGCCAGTAGCGCGGGGGGTTTTACCTACGAGCAGTACTTC; CDR3: CASSAGGFTYEQYF
D: NA; size: NA; J: TRBJ1-1; V: TRBV7-9; DNA: TGTTCCAGCAGCCGAGACACTGAAGCTTTCTTT; CDR3: CSSSRDTEAFF
D: NA; size: NA; J: TRBJ1-3; V: TRBV18; DNA: TGTGCCAGCTCACCAGCAGGGGCGCCTGGAAACACCATATATTTT; CDR3: CASSPAGAPGNTIYF
D: TRBD1; size: NA; J: TRBJ2-3; V: TRBV19; DNA: TGTGCCAGTAGTGGACAGGGGTTAGGTACGCAGTATTTT; CDR3: CASSGQGLGTQYF
D: NA; size: NA; J: TRBJ2-7; V: TRBV6-5; DNA: TGTGCCAGCAGTCGTAGACTCCAATCCTACGAGCAGTACTTC; CDR3: CASSRRLQSYEQYF
D: TRBD2; size: once; J: TRBJ2-1; V: TRBV2; DNA: TGTGCCAGCAGTGAAATGAGGGCGGGAGATTTCAATGAGCAGTTCTTC; CDR3: CASSEMRAGDFNEQFF
D: TRBD1; size: NA; J: TRBJ2-7; V: TRBV7-9; DNA: TGTGCCAGCAGCCTTACCGGGACAGGGCCCTACGAGCAGTACTTC; CDR3: CASSLTGTGPYEQYF
D: NA; size: few; J: TRBJ2-3; V: TRBV5-1; DNA: TGCGCCAGCAGTTTAGTAGACCGACTCACAGATACGCAGTATTTT; CDR3: CASSLVDRLTDTQYF
D: NA; size: NA; J: TRBJ2-3; V: TRBV6-4; DNA: TGTGCCAGCAGCGGGACTCTCACAGATACGCAGTATTTT; CDR3: CASSGTLTDTQYF
D: NA; size: NA; J: TRBJ2-7; V: TRBV7-9; DNA: TGTGCCAGCAGCTTAGTGGTTGGGGGGAACGAGCAGTACTTC; CDR3: CASSLVVGGNEQYF
D: TRBD1; size: few; J: TRBJ2-7; V: TRBV18; DNA: TGTGCCAGCTCACCGGACAGGTCCTCCTACGAGCAGTACTTC; CDR3: CASSPDRSSYEQYF
D: TRBD2; size: NA; J: TRBJ2-7; V: TRBV2; DNA: TGTGCCAGCAGCGCGCTAGCGGGAGCCTACGAGCAGTACTTC; CDR3: CASSALAGAYEQYF
D: TRBD2; size: few; J: TRBJ2-3; V: TRBV5-1; DNA: TGCGCCAGCACCCTAGCGGGAGGAGTCACAGATACGCAGTATTTT; CDR3: CASTLAGGVTDTQYF
D: TRBD2; size: once; J: TRBJ2-3; V: TRBV5-1; DNA: TGCGCCAGCAGCTTTTCAGCGGGGGCATTGTATTTT; CDR3: CASSFSAGALYF
D: NA; size: NA; J: TRBJ1-2; V: TRBV4-3; DNA: TGCGCCAGCAGCCAAGGTGGCCCCTATGGCTACACCTTC; CDR3: CASSQGGPYGYTF
D: TRBD1; size: NA; J: TRBJ2-7; V: TRBV18; DNA: TGTGCCAGCTCACCTGGACAGGTCGAGCAGTACTTC; CDR3: CASSPGQVEQYF
D: TRBD1; size: NA; J: TRBJ1-4; V: TRBV9; DNA: TGTGCCAGCAGCGTAGGAGGGGGACAGGGGGCATTTGAAGAAAAACTGTTTTTT; CDR3: CASSVGGGQGAFEEKLFF
D: TRBD1; size: NA; J: TRBJ1-5; V: TRBV4-1; DNA: TGCGCCAGCAGCCAAGATCCGCCAGGGGGCGAGGGACAGCCCCAGCATTTT; CDR3: CASSQDPPGGEGQPQHF
D: TRBD1; size: NA; J: TRBJ1-1; V: TRBV7-9; DNA: TGTGCCAGCAGCCGCCGACAGGGGGGGACTGAAGCTTTCTTT; CDR3: CASSRRQGGTEAFF
D: NA; size: NA; J: TRBJ1-2; V: TRBV6-1; DNA: TGTGCCAGCAGTAGAGCAATCTCTAACTATGGCTACACCTTC; CDR3: CASSRAISNYGYTF
D: TRBD2; size: few; J: TRBJ2-2; V: TRBV5-1; DNA: TGCGCCAGCAGCCTGGGACTAGCGGGGCCCGGGGAGCTGTTTTTT; CDR3: CASSLGLAGPGELFF
D: TRBD2; size: once; J: TRBJ2-1; V: TRBV5-6; DNA: TGTGCCAGCAGCTTTAGGACTAGCGGGAGAAATGAGCAGTTCTTC; CDR3: CASSFRTSGRNEQFF
D: NA; size: NA; J: TRBJ1-1; V: TRBV28; DNA: TGTGCCACCTCAATCAGGGTCGCTGAAGCTTTCTTT; CDR3: CATSIRVAEAFF
D: TRBD2; size: NA; J: TRBJ2-7; V: TRBV5-1; DNA: TGCGCCAGCAGCCTTAATCCGGGACTAGGGGCACACGAGCAGTACTTC; CDR3: CASSLNPGLGAHEQYF
D: NA; size: NA; J: TRBJ1-4; V: TRBV7-2; DNA: TGTGCCAGCAGCACCCGGACAGATGAAAAACTGTTTTTT; CDR3: CASSTRTDEKLFF
D: NA; size: few; J: TRBJ2-7; V: TRBV5-1; DNA: TGCGCCAGCAGCCCAATAGGACAGATCGGCTACGAGCAGTACTTC; CDR3: CASSPIGQIGYEQYF
D: NA; size: few; J: TRBJ2-3; V: TRBV19; DNA: TGTGCCAGTAGTATTGGGTTCAGGGGTGCAGATACGCAGTATTTT; CDR3: CASSIGFRGADTQYF
D: TRBD1; size: NA; J: TRBJ2-5; V: TRBV28; DNA: TGTGCCAGCAACCTAGGACAGGGACAAGAGACCCAGTACTTC; CDR3: CASNLGQGQETQYF
D: TRBD1; size: few; J: TRBJ2-5; V: TRBV4-2; DNA: TGTGCCAGCAGCCAAGGACAGGGGACCCCAAAAGAGACCCAGTACTTC; CDR3: CASSQGQGTPKETQYF
D: TRBD2; size: NA; J: TRBJ2-7; V: TRBV11-2; DNA: TGTGCCAGCAGCCCCCTGGATAGCGGGAGGTCGTTCTCAGGCTACGAGCAGTACTTC; CDR3: CASSPLDSGRSFSGYEQYF
D: NA; size: few; J: TRBJ1-5; V: TRBV6-1; DNA: TGTGCCAGCAGTGAAGGAGGAAATCAGCCCCAGCATTTT; CDR3: CASSEGGNQPQHF
D: NA; size: few; J: TRBJ1-5; V: TRBV7-8; DNA: TGTGCCAGCAGCCAGCGTAGGGGGAGCAATCAGCCCCAGCATTTT; CDR3: CASSQRRGSNQPQHF
D: NA; size: NA; J: TRBJ1-3; V: TRBV5-1; DNA: TGCGCCAGCGGATTGGACTACAACTCTGGAAACACCATATATTTT; CDR3: CASGLDYNSGNTIYF
D: NA; size: NA; J: TRBJ1-3; V: TRBV28; DNA: TGTGCCAGAAAGAACCGGGACTCTGGAAACACCATATATTTT; CDR3: CARKNRDSGNTIYF
D: TRBD2; size: few; J: TRBJ2-7; V: TRBV7-6; DNA: TGTGCCAGCAGCGCGGGGGGGGCCGAGCAGTACTTC; CDR3: CASSAGGAEQYF
D: TRBD2; size: NA; J: TRBJ2-1; V: TRBV18; DNA: TGTGCCAGCTCGCCTCTAGCGGGATATGAGCAGTTCTTC; CDR3: CASSPLAGYEQFF
D: NA; size: NA; J: TRBJ2-3; V: TRBV6-1; DNA: TGTGCCAGCAGTGAAGAACGGGTTAACACAGATACGCAGTATTTT; CDR3: CASSEERVNTDTQYF